One and the same sample provided the 8 T cell receptor beta chains below, sequenced in a study of blood T cell repertoires in COVID-19 (dated by TCRdb to about 2020). Receptors were amplified or captured by the immunoSEQ multiplex PCR assay. The table was pulled from immuneACCESS by TCRdb, which kept in-frame rearrangements only. Such tables lose some clones; where checked, under half of the loss comes from unresolved V genes, and the rest has no known cause. The sample records approximately 110,000 clones, roughly 88% of which are singletons. Jointly, the top ten make up 0.7% to 0.9% of the sample. Source material: peripheral blood. These receptors were obtained from a woman aged 45-60 years with active or convalescent COVID-19.

This clone was seen a handful of times. V and J are TRBV27 and TRBJ2-1; D is perhaps TRBD2 (6 bases). Germline V gene data show CDR1 as MNHEY and CDR2 as SMNVEV (reference sequence). Deletions cut 1 base from V and 8 bases from J, with 9 bases between. The CDR3 spans 13 residues. Here the CDR3 reads CASSLFGGDEQFF. The CDR3 DNA reads as TGTGCCAGCAGTTTATTCGGAGGGGATGAGCAGTTCTTC.

V usage is TRBV7-9 and J usage is TRBJ1-2; 7 nucleotides agree with TRBD1. V lost 2 bases, J lost 3 bases, and 15 bases stayed unmatched. Germline lookup yields CDR1 SEHNR and CDR2 FQNEAQ (reference sequence). The CDR3 contains 18 residues. CDR3 sequence: CASSLSKQGRFPHYGYTF. The DNA of the CDR3 is TGTGCCAGCAGCTTATCGAAACAGGGGCGATTCCCTCACTATGGCTACACCTTC. Full variable domain (rest looked up from reference TRBV7-9 and TRBJ1-2): DTGVSQNPRHKITKRGQNVTFRCDPISEHNRLYWYRQTLGQGPEFLTYFQNEAQLEKSRLLSDRFSAERPKGSFSTLEIQRTEQGDSAMYLCASSLSKQGRFPHYGYTFGSGTRLTVV.

This chain uses TRBV6-5 with TRBJ2-7; D might be TRBD2 (5 bases). The CDR3 consists of 13 residues. Looked up from germline, CDR1 is MNHEY and CDR2 is SVGAGI. The V and J ends lost 6 bases and 5 bases respectively, with 14 bases between them. CDR3 loop: CASSRTGVHEQYF. The CDR3 nucleotides are TGTGCCAGCAGCCGGACTGGAGTACACGAGCAGTACTTC.

The V and J genes are TRBV21-1 and TRBJ2-7; the tabulated D call, TRBD1, remains unverified against the DNA. TRBV21-1 is deemed a pseudogene. The CDR3 spans 14 residues. CDR3 nucleotides: TGTGCCAGCAGCACGCGGGACAGGGGTGTTGAGCAGTACTTC. It specifies CASSTRDRGVEQYF.

This chain joins TRBV11-2 and TRBJ2-3, with a tentative D call TRBD1 (5 bases). CDR1 is SGHAT, CDR2 FQNNGV, per germline. Trimming pared 0 bases from V and 4 bases from J, leaving 8 bases between. The CDR3 covers 14 residues. The CDR3 loop reads CASSLDGAADTQYF. CDR3 coding DNA: TGTGCCAGCAGCTTAGATGGGGCCGCAGATACGCAGTATTTT.

The V gene is TRBV5-4, the J gene TRBJ2-2; 8 nucleotides agree with TRBD1. Germline V gene sequence: CDR1 SGHNT, CDR2 YYREEE (reference sequence). With 4 bases clipped from V and 1 base from J, the junction kept 6 bases outside the gene matches. CDR3 length equals 16 residues. The DNA of the CDR3 is TGTGCCAGCAGCACACGGACAGGGAAGAACACCGGGGAGCTGTTTTTT. This gives the protein CASSTRTGKNTGELFF.

This chain links TRBV2 with TRBJ2-5; 9 bases line up with TRBD2. The CDR3 has 18 amino acids. CDR1 is SNHLY and CDR2 is FYNNEI in the germline V gene. V shed 0 bases and J 5 bases; nucleotides not matched to a gene: 13. CDR3 nucleotides: TGTGCCAGCAGTGAAGCGTATAAAGTGCGGGAGGGCCGGGAGACCCAGTACTTC. This sequence encodes CASSEAYKVREGRETQYF.

The genes are TRBV7-2 and TRBJ2-5, with no clear D. V was pared by 3 bases and J by 0 bases, with 5 bases between. This CDR3 has 13 amino acids. The germline V gene encodes CDR1 SGHTA and CDR2 FQGNSA. The CDR3 loop is CASSFPNQETQYF. The CDR3 region has the DNA TGTGCCAGCAGCTTCCCCAACCAAGAGACCCAGTACTTC.